These 5 T cell receptor beta chains were all obtained from the same sample, sequenced in a study of tumor-infiltrating lymphocytes in primary liver carcinoma. Unsorted whole blood yielded the blood RNA, and germline DNA was also extracted. From 400 to 550 ng total RNA, TCR beta cDNA was generated with a primer in the constant region. Each TCR beta library was derived from three nested multiplex PCR rounds that employed slightly modified ARM-PCR. TRBV1-TRBV30 forward primers and a C-beta reverse primer were used in the first two PCR rounds, which each ran for 9 to 10 cycles. From the multiplex PCR reads, TCRdb called clonotypes with MiXCR, one entry per CDR3 protein. The profile shows about 320,000 distinct CDR3 sequences, roughly three fifths of them singletons. Input material: peripheral blood. The receptors come from a woman aged 25 to 39 with primary liver carcinoma and hepatitis B virus infection.

Points on this clonotype: This could be a read error, since a much larger clone is one nucleotide away. This chain uses TRBV29-1 with TRBJ1-5; D remains ambiguous. The length of the CDR3 is 12 residues. Trimming pared 7 bases from V and 4 bases from J, leaving 11 bases between. Germline V lookup: CDR1 SQVTM, CDR2 ANQGSEA. The chain's CDR3 is CSAAGPNQPQHF. In nucleotides, the CDR3 is TGCAGCGCTGCGGGTCCGAATCAGCCCCAGCATTTT.

This clonotype was found many times. The V call is TRBV11-2, the J call TRBJ2-5; 11 bases match TRBD2. V trimming: 3 bases; J trimming: 4 bases; junction bases outside the gene matches: 1. The germline CDR1 and CDR2 sequences are SGHAT and FQNNGV. The CDR3 spans 14 residues. For the CDR3, the DNA is TGTGCCAGCAGCTTGGGACTAGCGGTAGAGACCCAGTACTTC. Translation: CASSLGLAVETQYF. Drawing the rest from reference TRBV11-2 and TRBJ2-5, the complete variable domain is EAGVAQSPRYKIIEKRQSVAFWCNPISGHATLYWYQQILGQGPKLLIQFQNNGVVDDSQLPKDRFSAERLKGVDSTLKIQPAKLEDSAVYLCASSLGLAVETQYFGPGTRLLVL.

The V call is TRBV28, the J call TRBJ2-7; TRBD2 aligns across 10 bases. The CDR3 length is 16 residues. Losses at the gene ends were 1 base for V and 6 bases for J; bases not matched to a gene: 9. The germline gives CDR1 MDHEN, CDR2 SYDVKM. CDR3 bases: TGTGCCAGCAGTTTATTTGGGAGCGGGAGGGAGGGCGAGCAGTACTTC. Amino acid sequence: CASSLFGSGREGEQYF.

There are a few counts of this clonotype. V gene TRBV12-3 or TRBV12-4 combines with J gene TRBJ2-2, with 7 nucleotides matching TRBD2. The trim removed 5 bases at V and 0 bases at J, leaving 6 bases unmatched. The CDR3 covers 16 residues. The CDR3, as DNA: TGTGCCAGCAGTCCGAGGGACTACGCGAACACCGGGGAGCTGTTTTTT. Residues: CASSPRDYANTGELFF.

CDR3: CAWSVVAATDTQYF. Here the CDR3 DNA reads TGTGCCTGGAGTGTAGTAGCAGCCACAGATACGCAGTATTTT. This chain connects TRBV30 to TRBJ2-3; D is ambiguous. The CDR3 is 14 residues long. Germline lookup yields CDR1 GTSNPN and CDR2 SVGIG (reference sequence). V lost 0 bases, J lost 2 bases, and 9 bases lay in between.